This is a list of T cell receptor beta chains from one sample in a study of blood T cell repertoires in COVID-19. Sequencing used immunoSEQ multiplex PCR; TCRdb keeps in-frame clones, though not all of them. Among fewer than 250,000 clones listed, approximately 91% were seen once. What was sequenced was peripheral blood. Receptors were obtained from a man aged 30 to 39 with acute or convalescent COVID-19. Each CDR3 is given with its conserved first and last residue. The D gene is left open where the match is weak. Expanded clones are given a class, and other clones once, few, many or no size at all.

D: TRBD1
J: TRBJ1-1
size: .
V: TRBV5-1
DNA: TGCGCCAGCACCGGGACAGGGCGTCGAGCTTTCTTT
CDR3: CASTGTGRRAFF

D: .
J: TRBJ1-1
size: .
V: TRBV3-1/TRBV3-2
DNA: TGTGCCAGCAGCCAAGAGGGGCTTCAAGGGTCCGTTCGGCAACGGAACACTGAAGCTTTCTTT
CDR3: CASSQEGLQGSVRQRNTEAFF

D: .
J: TRBJ1-6
size: .
V: TRBV6-4
DNA: TGTGCCAGCAGTGACAGGGGTAATTCACCCCTCCACTTT
CDR3: CASSDRGNSPLHF

D: .
J: TRBJ2-7
size: .
V: TRBV30
DNA: TGTGCCTGGGGGACGGGCTACGAGCAGTACTTC
CDR3: CAWGTGYEQYF

D: .
J: TRBJ1-2
size: .
V: TRBV30
DNA: TGTGCCTGGAGTGGGGACATTTATGGCTACACCTTC
CDR3: CAWSGDIYGYTF

D: TRBD1
J: TRBJ2-5
size: .
V: TRBV5-6
DNA: TGTGCCAGCAGCTTCGGACAGGGAGAGGGGACCCAGTACTTC
CDR3: CASSFGQGEGTQYF

D: .
J: TRBJ1-3
size: few
V: TRBV4-1
DNA: TGCGCCAGCAGCCAAGATTCGGAGAGGCCCTCTGGAAACACCATATATTTT
CDR3: CASSQDSERPSGNTIYF

D: .
J: TRBJ2-3
size: .
V: TRBV7-8
DNA: TGTGCCAGCACCCTCCAGGGTGCGGGACGCGCAGATACGCAGTATTTT
CDR3: CASTLQGAGRADTQYF

D: TRBD2
J: TRBJ2-1
size: .
V: TRBV3-1/TRBV3-2
DNA: TGTGCCAGCAGCCAAGTTAGGGGACTAGCGGGTACTAATGAGCAGTTCTTC
CDR3: CASSQVRGLAGTNEQFF

D: .
J: TRBJ1-6
size: .
V: TRBV6-1
DNA: TGTGCCAGCAGCCTGAGGGAATCGGGTTCACCCCTCCACTTT
CDR3: CASSLRESGSPLHF

D: TRBD1
J: TRBJ2-7
size: .
V: TRBV28
DNA: TGTGCCAGCAGTTTCCGACCGGGACAGGTGAACTACGAGCAGTACTTC
CDR3: CASSFRPGQVNYEQYF

D: TRBD2
J: TRBJ2-1
size: .
V: TRBV19
DNA: TGTGCCAGTAGTATAGACCCCGGGAGGGATGAGCAGTTCTTC
CDR3: CASSIDPGRDEQFF

D: TRBD1
J: TRBJ1-2
size: .
V: TRBV7-8
DNA: TGTGCCAGCAGCTTAGCGTGGGACAGGGAAGGCTACACCTTC
CDR3: CASSLAWDREGYTF

D: TRBD1
J: TRBJ1-5
size: .
V: TRBV12-5
DNA: TGTGCTACCCCGACAGGGCCTTGGGAGGGCAATCAGCCCCAGCATTTT
CDR3: CATPTGPWEGNQPQHF

D: .
J: TRBJ2-7
size: .
V: TRBV6-5
DNA: TGTGCCAGCAGTTACCGTCGACAGCTATACGAGCAGTACTTC
CDR3: CASSYRRQLYEQYF

D: TRBD2
J: TRBJ2-5
size: .
V: TRBV4-1
DNA: TGCGCCAGCAGCCAAAGGACTAGCGGGGGGGTTAGGGAGACCCAGTACTTC
CDR3: CASSQRTSGGVRETQYF

D: .
J: TRBJ2-3
size: once
V: TRBV20-1
DNA: TGCAGTGGGAGGCCTCTAGATACGCAGTATTTT
CDR3: CSGRPLDTQYF

D: TRBD1
J: TRBJ1-2
size: few
V: TRBV7-2
DNA: TGTGCCAGCAGCCCAGGGGGGCTCGGCTATGGCTACACCTTC
CDR3: CASSPGGLGYGYTF

D: TRBD1
J: TRBJ1-6
size: .
V: TRBV7-2
DNA: TGTGCCAGCAGCTTGACAGGGCTCTATAATTCACCCCTCCACTTT
CDR3: CASSLTGLYNSPLHF

D: .
J: TRBJ2-7
size: .
V: TRBV6-5
DNA: TGTGCCAGCAGTTTCGAAGCGACGGACTCCTACGAGCAGTACTTC
CDR3: CASSFEATDSYEQYF

D: .
J: TRBJ1-6
size: .
V: TRBV15
DNA: TGTGCCACCAGCAGGGAGGGATCCTATAATTCACCCCTCCACTTT
CDR3: CATSREGSYNSPLHF

D: .
J: TRBJ2-7
size: .
V: TRBV28
DNA: TGTGCCAGCAGCGCAAGGGGCCTCAACTCCTACGAGCAGTACTTC
CDR3: CASSARGLNSYEQYF

D: .
J: TRBJ1-6
size: .
V: TRBV7-9
DNA: TGTGCCAGCAGCTTAGAGGGGCCTCATTCACCCCTCCACTTT
CDR3: CASSLEGPHSPLHF

D: .
J: TRBJ1-1
size: .
V: TRBV5-1
DNA: TGCGCCAGCAGCTTACAGGGTTATGAAACTGAAGCTTTCTTT
CDR3: CASSLQGYETEAFF

D: .
J: TRBJ2-1
size: .
V: TRBV6-5
DNA: TGTGCCAGCAGTTACCGGACTGCCCCCGTCAATGAGCAGTTCTTC
CDR3: CASSYRTAPVNEQFF

D: .
J: TRBJ2-5
size: .
V: TRBV6-5
DNA: TGTGCCAGCAGTTACTCGACACGGACATTTCAAGAGACCCAGTACTTC
CDR3: CASSYSTRTFQETQYF

D: TRBD1
J: TRBJ1-1
size: few
V: TRBV6-5
DNA: TGTGCCAGCAGTCTAGGGACAGGGGTTGGAGCTTTCTTT
CDR3: CASSLGTGVGAFF

D: TRBD2
J: TRBJ2-5
size: once
V: TRBV7-8
DNA: TGTGCCAGCAGCTTATTCACGGGGGCTAGCGGGGGGCGACGAGAGACCCAGTACTTC
CDR3: CASSLFTGASGGRRETQYF

D: .
J: TRBJ2-1
size: .
V: TRBV5-1
DNA: TGCGCCAGCAGCTTGAGGGGTACCAGACCCCTGCAATACAATGAGCAGTTCTTC
CDR3: CASSLRGTRPLQYNEQFF

D: TRBD1
J: TRBJ2-2
size: .
V: TRBV4-1
DNA: TGCGCCAGCAGCCGAGACAGGGCTAGGACCGGGGAGCTGTTTTTT
CDR3: CASSRDRARTGELFF

D: TRBD1
J: TRBJ2-5
size: .
V: TRBV9
DNA: TGTGCCAGCAGCGCAAGAGGGGGACAGGGGTCCGAGACCCAGTACTTC
CDR3: CASSARGGQGSETQYF

D: .
J: TRBJ1-1
size: .
V: TRBV7-3
DNA: TGTGCCAGCAGCCTTCTTGCGGGAACTGAAGCTTTCTTT
CDR3: CASSLLAGTEAFF

D: TRBD1
J: TRBJ1-1
size: .
V: TRBV15
DNA: TGTGCCACCAGCAGAGGGACGGGGACAGGGGGGACTGAAGCTTTCTTT
CDR3: CATSRGTGTGGTEAFF

D: TRBD1
J: TRBJ1-5
size: once
V: TRBV6-1
DNA: TGTGCCAGCAGTGAAGGGACAGGCCTTGTTCAGCCCCAGCATTTT
CDR3: CASSEGTGLVQPQHF

D: TRBD1
J: TRBJ2-7
size: .
V: TRBV9
DNA: TGTGCCAGCAGCGCCGGGACAGGGGATGGCTACGAGCAGTACTTC
CDR3: CASSAGTGDGYEQYF

D: .
J: TRBJ1-1
size: once
V: TRBV2
DNA: TGTGCCAGCAATCCTTGGAACACTGAAGCTTTCTTT
CDR3: CASNPWNTEAFF

D: .
J: TRBJ1-1
size: .
V: TRBV20-1
DNA: TGCAGTGCTAGTCAGGATTCGCTGGGAGCTTTCTTT
CDR3: CSASQDSLGAFF

D: TRBD2
J: TRBJ2-1
size: .
V: TRBV3-1/TRBV3-2
DNA: TGTGCCAGCAGCCAATCACTAGCGGGGTCCCAGCAGTTCTTC
CDR3: CASSQSLAGSQQFF

D: .
J: TRBJ2-7
size: .
V: TRBV2
DNA: TGTGCCAGCAGTGAATTGGGGGCTTCTAACGGCGAGCAGTACTTC
CDR3: CASSELGASNGEQYF

D: .
J: TRBJ1-2
size: once
V: TRBV29-1
DNA: TGCAGCGTTGAAGGCGGCAGGGGCGGAGGCTACACCTTC
CDR3: CSVEGGRGGGYTF

D: .
J: TRBJ2-4
size: .
V: TRBV28
DNA: TGTGCCAGCCTCGCGGGGGCCAAAAACATTCAGTACTTC
CDR3: CASLAGAKNIQYF

D: .
J: TRBJ2-3
size: once
V: TRBV5-1
DNA: TGCGCCAGCAGCGAAGGACAAGTCAACACAGATACGCAGTATTTT
CDR3: CASSEGQVNTDTQYF

D: TRBD1
J: TRBJ1-1
size: .
V: TRBV3-1/TRBV3-2
DNA: TGTGCCAGCAGCCAAGATGTCAGGACAGGGACTTTCTTT
CDR3: CASSQDVRTGTFF

D: .
J: TRBJ2-2
size: .
V: TRBV3-1/TRBV3-2
DNA: TGTGCCAGCAGCCAAGGGGGTAGCAGGAGGGGCACCGGGGAGCTGTTTTTT
CDR3: CASSQGGSRRGTGELFF

D: TRBD2
J: TRBJ2-1
size: .
V: TRBV30
DNA: TGTGCCTGGAGTGGGAGGACTAGCGGGGGGCCCTACAATGAGCAGTTCTTC
CDR3: CAWSGRTSGGPYNEQFF

D: TRBD1
J: TRBJ1-5
size: .
V: TRBV6-2/TRBV6-3
DNA: TGTGCCAGCAGACCTACCGGGACAGGGGGGATTCAGCCCCAGCATTTT
CDR3: CASRPTGTGGIQPQHF

D: TRBD2
J: TRBJ2-3
size: .
V: TRBV19
DNA: TGTGCCAGCAGTAACTCCCCTAGCGGGGGGACAGATACGCAGTATTTT
CDR3: CASSNSPSGGTDTQYF

D: .
J: TRBJ1-2
size: .
V: TRBV28
DNA: TGTGCCAGCAGTTCAATCACAACCAACTATGGCTACACCTTC
CDR3: CASSSITTNYGYTF